Given below is one TCR beta chain in context. Its antigen is still unknown. This entry comes from a study of Ad26.COV2.S vaccination and SARS-CoV-2 variants. Study in general: Ad26.COV2.S arm of COV1001 included the donor. Regarding the study as a whole: Possible underestimation of total T cell responses by the TCR breadth and depth analyses was noted. Participants given vaccine showed non-spike TCR breadth similar to that of placebo recipients.

Stated treatment: around 19 received Ad26.COV2.S at low or high dose, single or two shots; 5 received placebo; per-sample allocation not given. Sampling occurred on day 63 after the first vaccine or placebo injection. Trimming stripped 4 bases from V and 0 bases from J, with 10 bases between. The CDR3 runs to 13 residues. CDR1 is SQVTM, CDR2 ANQGSEA, per germline. The assay was immunoSEQ multiplex PCR, and TCRdb's table has in-frame clones only and misses some. The table has 410,000 or so clones, approximately 90% seen once. This receptor was obtained from a person between 18 and 59 years old who received the Ad26.COV2.S COVID-19 vaccine or a placebo. The chain uses TRBV29-1 and TRBJ2-7; possibly TRBD2 for D (7 bases). The sample here was peripheral blood, taken in a trial of Ad26.COV2.S vaccine versus placebo. The CDR3 nucleotides are TGCAGCGTTGGAGGGGGGGGCTCCTACGAGCAGTACTTC. This gives the protein CSVGGGGSYEQYF.